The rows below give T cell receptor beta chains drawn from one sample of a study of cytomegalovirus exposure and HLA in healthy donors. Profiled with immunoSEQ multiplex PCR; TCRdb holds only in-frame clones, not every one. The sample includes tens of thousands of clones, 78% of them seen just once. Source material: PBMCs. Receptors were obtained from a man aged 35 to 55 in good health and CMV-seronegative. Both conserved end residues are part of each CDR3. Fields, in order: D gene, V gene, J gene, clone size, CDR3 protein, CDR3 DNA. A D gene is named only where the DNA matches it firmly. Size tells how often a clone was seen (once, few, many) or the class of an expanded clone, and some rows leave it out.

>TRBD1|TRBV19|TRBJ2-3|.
CASSITGTGGSDTQYF
TGTGCCAGTAGTATAACGGGGACAGGTGGATCAGATACGCAGTATTTT
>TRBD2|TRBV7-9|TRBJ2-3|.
CASRTGSKRGASTDTQYF
TGTGCCAGCAGGACAGGGTCAAAGCGGGGGGCAAGCACAGATACGCAGTATTTT
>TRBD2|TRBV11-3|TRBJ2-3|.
CASSPGTSASSDTQYF
TGTGCCAGCAGCCCTGGGACTAGCGCGAGTTCAGATACGCAGTATTTT
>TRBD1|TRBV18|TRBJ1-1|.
CASSQGQGGTEAFF
TGTGCCAGCTCACAGGGACAGGGGGGCACTGAAGCTTTCTTT
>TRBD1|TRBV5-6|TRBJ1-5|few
CASSSDRGGQPQHF
TGTGCCAGCAGCTCTGACAGGGGTGGTCAGCCCCAGCATTTT
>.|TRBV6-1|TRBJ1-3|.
CASSEQGPSGNTIYF
TGTGCCAGCAGTGAACAGGGGCCCTCTGGAAACACCATATATTTT
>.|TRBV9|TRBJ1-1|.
CASSVASTAHTEAFF
TGTGCCAGCAGCGTGGCCTCGACAGCGCACACTGAAGCTTTCTTT
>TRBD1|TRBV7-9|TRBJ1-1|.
CASSTNQQGSSTEAFF
TGTGCCAGCAGCACAAACCAACAGGGGAGTTCGACTGAAGCTTTCTTT
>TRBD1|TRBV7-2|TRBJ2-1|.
CASSLAGTGPYNEQFF
TGTGCCAGCAGCTTAGCGGGGACAGGGCCCTACAATGAGCAGTTCTTC
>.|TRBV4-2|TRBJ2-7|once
CASSQERQEQYF
TGTGCCAGCAGCCAAGAGCGACAAGAGCAGTACTTC
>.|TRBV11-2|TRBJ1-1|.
CASSTLAGALTEAFF
TGTGCCAGCAGCACCCTGGCAGGGGCGCTGACTGAAGCTTTCTTT
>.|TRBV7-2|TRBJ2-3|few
CASSPGAGPGNTDTQYF
TGTGCCAGCAGCCCCGGCGCGGGGCCAGGGAACACAGATACGCAGTATTTT
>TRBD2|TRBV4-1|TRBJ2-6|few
CASSPRGGELSGANVLTF
TGCGCCAGCAGCCCGCGGGGGGGCGAACTTTCTGGGGCCAACGTCCTGACTTTC
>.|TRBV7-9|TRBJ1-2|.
CASSLGAYGYTF
TGTGCCAGCAGCTTGGGGGCATATGGCTACACCTTC
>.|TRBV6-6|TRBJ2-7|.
CASRSRGVGYEQYF
TGTGCCAGCAGGTCCAGGGGAGTAGGCTACGAGCAGTACTTC
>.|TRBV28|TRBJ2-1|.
CASSYGGLGSSYNEQFF
TGTGCCAGCAGTTACGGCGGGTTAGGGAGCTCCTACAATGAGCAGTTCTTC
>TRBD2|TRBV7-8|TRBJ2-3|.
CASSLALAGADTQYF
TGTGCCAGCAGCTTAGCCCTAGCGGGAGCAGATACGCAGTATTTT
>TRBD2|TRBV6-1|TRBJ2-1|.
CASSAFAGEGEQFF
TGTGCCAGCAGTGCCTTTGCGGGAGAGGGTGAGCAGTTCTTC
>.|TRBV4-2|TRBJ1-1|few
CASSQALLNTEAFF
TGTGCCAGCAGCCAAGCCCTATTGAACACTGAAGCTTTCTTT
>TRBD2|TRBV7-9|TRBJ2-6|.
CASSFPSAGAPSGANVLTF
TGTGCCAGCAGCTTCCCCTCAGCGGGGGCCCCCTCTGGGGCCAACGTCCTGACTTTC
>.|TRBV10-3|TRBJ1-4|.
CAISDRQGDEKLFF
TGTGCCATCAGTGACAGGCAAGGGGATGAAAAACTGTTTTTT
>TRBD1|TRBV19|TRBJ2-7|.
CASSEQGASYEQYF
TGTGCCAGTAGTGAGCAGGGGGCCAGCTACGAGCAGTACTTC
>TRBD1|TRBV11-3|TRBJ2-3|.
CASSSGQGATDTQYF
TGTGCCAGCAGCTCCGGACAGGGGGCCACAGATACGCAGTATTTT